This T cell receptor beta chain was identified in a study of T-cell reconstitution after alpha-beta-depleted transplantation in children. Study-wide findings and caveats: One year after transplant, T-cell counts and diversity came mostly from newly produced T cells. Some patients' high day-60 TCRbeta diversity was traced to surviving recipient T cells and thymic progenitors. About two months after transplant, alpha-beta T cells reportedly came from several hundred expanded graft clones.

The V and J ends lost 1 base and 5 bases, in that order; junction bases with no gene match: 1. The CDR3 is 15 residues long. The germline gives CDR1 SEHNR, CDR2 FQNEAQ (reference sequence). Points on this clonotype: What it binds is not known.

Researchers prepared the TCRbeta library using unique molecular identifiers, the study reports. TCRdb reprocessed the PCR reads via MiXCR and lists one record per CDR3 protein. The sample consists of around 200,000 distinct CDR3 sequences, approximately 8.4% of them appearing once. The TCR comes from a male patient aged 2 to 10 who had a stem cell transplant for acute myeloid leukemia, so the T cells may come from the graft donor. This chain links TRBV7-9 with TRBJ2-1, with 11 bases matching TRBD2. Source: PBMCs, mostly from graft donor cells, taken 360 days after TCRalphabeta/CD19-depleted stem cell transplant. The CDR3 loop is CASSLVLAGDNEQFF. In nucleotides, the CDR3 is TGTGCCAGCAGCTTAGTACTAGCGGGAGACAATGAGCAGTTCTTC.